The TCR beta chain under discussion was sequenced for a study of blood T cell repertoires in COVID-19. Clones were sequenced by immunoSEQ multiplex PCR, and TCRdb holds only the in-frame ones, with some missing. Of 200,000 to 250,000 clones listed, approximately 90% are singletons. The CDR3 consists of 14 residues. Germline V lookup: CDR1 SGHRS, CDR2 YFSETQ. The V and J ends lost 1 base and 9 bases respectively, with 11 bases between them. This clone was observed once. Material for sequencing was peripheral blood. The J gene is TRBJ1-6, the V gene TRBV5-1; no clear D. The receptor was isolated from a man aged 50 to 60 with acute or convalescent COVID-19. The CDR3 sequence: CASSLPDEGSPLHF. In DNA, the CDR3 is TGCGCCAGCAGCTTGCCGGATGAGGGTTCACCCCTCCACTTT.